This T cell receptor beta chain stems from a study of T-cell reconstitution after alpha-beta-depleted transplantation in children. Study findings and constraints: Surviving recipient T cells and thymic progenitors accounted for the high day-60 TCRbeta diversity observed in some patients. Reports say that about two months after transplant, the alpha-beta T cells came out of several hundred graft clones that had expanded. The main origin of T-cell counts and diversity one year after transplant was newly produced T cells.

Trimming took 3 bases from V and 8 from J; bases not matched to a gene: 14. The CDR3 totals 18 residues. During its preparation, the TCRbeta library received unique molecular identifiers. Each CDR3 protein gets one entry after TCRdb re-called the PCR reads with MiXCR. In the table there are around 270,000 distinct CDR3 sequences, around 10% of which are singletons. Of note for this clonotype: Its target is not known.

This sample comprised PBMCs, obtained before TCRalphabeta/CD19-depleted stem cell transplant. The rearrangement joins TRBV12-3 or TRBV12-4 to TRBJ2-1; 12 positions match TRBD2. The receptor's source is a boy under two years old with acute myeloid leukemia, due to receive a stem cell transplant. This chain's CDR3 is CASSFGPRPSGRVDEQFF. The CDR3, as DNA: TGTGCCAGCAGTTTCGGTCCGAGGCCTAGCGGGAGGGTCGATGAGCAGTTCTTC.